The 20 T cell receptor beta chains presented below share a single source sample, sequenced in a study of blood T cell repertoires in COVID-19. Only in-frame clones appear in the TCRdb table, and some are missing; sequencing was by immunoSEQ multiplex PCR. The table has 300,000 to 500,000 clones, roughly 90% seen once; the top ten hold roughly 2%. Sequencing was done on a sample of PBMCs or T cells enriched from blood (not recorded which). The receptor set was obtained from a middle-aged woman with acute COVID-19.

This clone was seen only once. The CDR3 here is CASSLKDRVYGYTF. CDR3 bases: TGTGCCAGCTCACTGAAGGACAGGGTCTATGGCTACACCTTC. The rearrangement links TRBV18 to TRBJ1-2, with 8 bases fitting TRBD1. The V segment lost 4 bases and the J segment 4 bases; nucleotides outside the gene matches: 5. Looked up from germline, CDR1 is KGHSH and CDR2 is LQKENI. The CDR3 sequence is 14 residues long.

The chain has TRBV5-1 and TRBJ2-3, with 13 bases that match TRBD2. Germline assignment: CDR1 SGHRS and CDR2 YFSETQ. The CDR3 sequence is 16 residues long. V lost 1 base and J lost 5; bases outside the gene matches: 4. This CDR3 reads CASSLSTSGGVDTQYF. The CDR3 bases are TGCGCCAGCAGCTTGTCTACTAGCGGGGGGGTAGATACGCAGTATTTT.

The chain employs TRBV30 and TRBJ2-1; 9 bases fit TRBD2. The V gene's germline CDR1 is GTSNPN and CDR2 SVGIG (reference sequence). The CDR3 has 14 residues. Unmatched junction bases numbered 1, after V lost 0 bases and J lost 4 bases. The CDR3 region is CAWSVTSGYNEQFF. The CDR3 DNA reads as TGTGCCTGGAGTGTCACTAGCGGGTACAATGAGCAGTTCTTC. The whole variable domain, remainder taken from reference TRBV30 and TRBJ2-1, is SQTIHQWPATLVQPVGSPLSLECTVEGTSNPNLYWYRQAAGRGLQLLFYSVGIGQISSEVPQNLSASRPQDRQFILSSKKLLLSDSGFYLCAWSVTSGYNEQFFGPGTRLTVL.

The V call is TRBV7-6, the J call TRBJ2-1; 8 bases line up with TRBD2. This CDR3 spans 17 amino acids. CDR1 SGHVS and CDR2 FNYEAQ come from the germline V gene. After removal of 2 bases from V and 1 base from J, the junction contained 7 bases not matched to a gene. CDR3 loop: CASSLYQAGASYNEQFF. DNA for the CDR3: TGTGCCAGCAGCTTATATCAAGCGGGGGCTTCCTACAATGAGCAGTTCTTC.

The chain carries TRBV5-1 and TRBJ1-2; no clear D gene. Per the germline V gene, CDR1 is SGHRS and CDR2 is YFSETQ. V lost 4 bases and J 2 bases, leaving 15 bases between the germline ends. This CDR3 has 15 amino acids. The CDR3 is CASSPGGNLNYGYTF. The CDR3 coding sequence is TGCGCCAGCAGCCCGGGAGGCAACTTGAACTATGGCTACACCTTC.

V usage is TRBV4-1 and J usage is TRBJ2-7; 7 nucleotides match TRBD1. The trim removed 6 bases at V and 1 base at J, leaving 6 bases unmatched. This CDR3 contains 14 residues. Germline loops: CDR1 MGHRA, CDR2 YSYEKL. The DNA of the CDR3 is TGCGCCAGCAGTAACCGGGACAGATCCTACGAGCAGTACTTC. It translates to CASSNRDRSYEQYF.

The chain couples TRBV10-2 to TRBJ1-2, with D perhaps matching TRBD1 (5 bases). V was cut by 0 bases and J by 6 bases, with 14 bases left in between. Germline CDR1 and CDR2: WSHSY and SAAADI. This CDR3 comprises 15 residues. The CDR3 DNA reads as TGCGCCAGCAGTGAGTCGAGGTGGGCAGGGAATGGCTACACCTTC. It translates to CASSESRWAGNGYTF.

This clone was detected once. This chain uses TRBV9 with TRBJ2-1, with 8 positions matching TRBD2. The CDR3 extends over 16 amino acids. Germline values: CDR1 SGDLS, CDR2 YYNGEE. V was pared by 3 bases and J by 7 bases, with 12 bases of the junction left unmatched. As DNA, the CDR3 is TGTGCCAGCAGCGCGCCCCCAGCGGGGGCCCTGAATGAGCAGTTCTTC. As protein: CASSAPPAGALNEQFF.

V usage is TRBV11-2 and J usage is TRBJ2-5; possible D gene TRBD2, 6 bases. The V end lost 5 bases, the J end lost 5 bases, and 9 bases lay between the germline ends. Per the germline V gene, CDR1 is SGHAT and CDR2 is FQNNGV. The CDR3 loop spans 12 amino acids. The CDR3 region is CASSRRVETQYF. The CDR3 coding sequence is TGTGCCAGCAGCAGGAGGGTCGAGACCCAGTACTTC.

The V gene is TRBV6-5, the J gene TRBJ2-7; 11 bases match TRBD1. This CDR3 has 13 amino acids. Germline assignment: CDR1 MNHEY and CDR2 SVGAGI. V trimming: 6 bases; J trimming: 6 bases; junction bases outside the gene matches: 4. The CDR3 DNA sequence: TGTGCCAGCAGGAGGGGACAGGGGGGCGAGCAGTACTTC. Translating gives CASRRGQGGEQYF.

This clone appeared once. The rearrangement joins TRBV24-1 to TRBJ1-5; weak D call: TRBD1 (6 bases). The CDR3 consists of 13 residues. V was pared by 7 bases and J by 3 bases, with 9 bases between. Germline values: CDR1 KGHDR, CDR2 SFDVKD. The CDR3 nucleotides read TGTGCCACCAGGGGGGCAAACAATCAGCCCCAGCATTTT. It translates to CATRGANNQPQHF.

The chain recombines TRBV5-1 with TRBJ1-2, with TRBD1 as a possible D gene (6 bases). V lost 1 base to trimming and J lost 2 bases, with 15 bases between them. In germline, CDR1 is SGHRS, CDR2 YFSETQ. The CDR3 has 16 residues. This CDR3 is CASSLTGWALNYGYTF. In DNA, the CDR3 is TGCGCCAGCAGCTTGACAGGGTGGGCTTTGAACTATGGCTACACCTTC.

This clone was counted once. This chain joins TRBV5-1 and TRBJ2-3; maybe TRBD1 (6 bases). The CDR3 has 16 residues. The V and J ends lost 4 bases and 6 bases respectively, with 21 bases between them. CDR1 and CDR2 from the germline V gene are SGHRS and YFSETQ. CDR3 amino acids: CASSKLASGTSDTQYF. The CDR3, as DNA: TGCGCCAGCAGCAAGTTGGCTTCCGGGACATCGGATACGCAGTATTTT.

CDR3 coding DNA: TGTGCCAGCAGTTACTCCTGGTCCGGGACAGGCCAGGGGGCTTTCTTT. This translates into CASSYSWSGTGQGAFF. The V and J genes are TRBV6-5 and TRBJ1-1, with TRBD1 matching over 8 bases. From germline, CDR1 is MNHEY and CDR2 SVGAGI. V lost 0 bases to trimming and J lost 11 bases; unmatched junction nucleotides: 14. The CDR3 sequence is 16 residues long.

This clone was recorded a few times. The chain has TRBV25-1 and TRBJ1-1; D unclear. The CDR3 contains 12 residues. Germline V gene lookup returns CDR1 MGHDK and CDR2 SYGVNS. V was cut by 5 bases and J by 3 bases, with 7 bases left in between. DNA for the CDR3: TGTGCCAGCAGTTGGGCAGACACTGAAGCTTTCTTT. It codes for CASSWADTEAFF.

The V gene is TRBV12-3 or TRBV12-4, the J gene TRBJ2-1, with D possibly matching TRBD2 (5 bases). Trimming cost V 7 bases and J 9 bases, with 16 bases left between them. This CDR3 comprises 13 residues. CDR3 protein: CASKDPGLGEQFF. CDR3 in DNA: TGTGCCAGCAAGGATCCGGGGTTGGGTGAGCAGTTCTTC.

V and J are TRBV7-7 and TRBJ2-2, with 9 bases matching TRBD2. The ends lost 3 bases at V and 0 bases at J; junction bases unmatched: 8. The CDR3 has 18 amino acids. Germline V gene sequence: CDR1 SSHAT, CDR2 FNYEAQ (reference sequence). The CDR3 reads CASSFIPSGGSNTGELFF. For the CDR3, the DNA is TGTGCCAGCAGCTTCATTCCCAGCGGGGGGTCGAACACCGGGGAGCTGTTTTTT.

This CDR3 reads CASGFGTSGGAFYNEQFF. In DNA form, the CDR3 reads TGTGCTAGTGGTTTCGGGACTAGCGGGGGGGCCTTCTACAATGAGCAGTTCTTC. The chain employs TRBV12-5 and TRBJ2-1; 16 bases are shared with TRBD2. Germline-derived CDR1 and CDR2 are LGHNT and FRNRAP. Germline trimming cut 3 bases from V and 3 bases from J; bases unmatched to any gene: 5. The CDR3 is 18 residues long.

The J gene is TRBJ1-4, the V gene TRBV6-1, with TRBD1 matching 8 bases. CDR3 length equals 13 residues. Germline lookup yields CDR1 MNHNS and CDR2 SASEGT. V shed 1 base, J shed 14 bases, and the junction held 6 bases outside the gene matches. The CDR3 is CASSEVGQGALFF. The CDR3 coding sequence is TGTGCCAGCAGTGAAGTGGGGCAGGGGGCCCTGTTTTTT.

The genes are TRBV9 and TRBJ2-7, with a tentative D call TRBD2 (5 bases). The CDR3 extends over 13 amino acids. Trimming took 3 bases from V and 6 from J, leaving 13 bases between them. Germline V CDR1 and CDR2: SGDLS, YYNGEE. Here the CDR3 reads CASSADLAGEQYF. The DNA for the CDR3 is TGTGCCAGCAGCGCCGACCTAGCCGGCGAGCAGTACTTC.